Detailed here is one T cell receptor (beta chain). Which antigen it targets is not known. One base away there is no much larger clone; base qualities are not given. The data stem from a study of cytomegalovirus exposure and HLA in healthy donors (dated by TCRdb to 2015 to 2018). Regarding the study in general: According to an earlier analysis of a few hundred of the donors, some 180 million T cells yielded 117 million unique TCR beta sequences and less than 300 Gb of sequence data. To study patterns of TCR occurrence, a later analysis re-analyzed previously published TCR beta repertoires from around 660 donors and added high-resolution HLA genotyping. Using immunosequencing, the study profiled T cell repertoires from roughly 650 subjects and related those repertoires to cytomegalovirus serostatus. Rather than drawing on any new phenotypic data, the later analysis identified candidate immune exposures from TCR beta sequences and the way those sequences occurred across donors. All discovery cohort repertoires had been generated on a single sequencing platform. On average, around 230,000 unique TCR beta nucleotide sequences were sequenced per donor among 398 genotyped donors of the cohort, with 15% to 20% of those sequences being non-productive. In a later genetic analysis, genome-wide SNP genotypes for about three fifths of the 666 donors were used, and that subset was treated as a discovery cohort. Donor age, sex, ethnicity and CMV serostatus were collected together with the repertoire data. Several DR-DQ haplotypes were handled as single units for association and clustering, since linkage in the cohort was strong. The study combined high-throughput TCR immunosequencing, statistical association of individual TCRs with disease status, and machine learning to predict cytomegalovirus infection status. An early release covering 500 to 750 HLA-typed donors comprised approximately 300 gigabases of sequencing data and about 90 million unique TCR sequences. In an earlier analysis of 500 to 650 of the donors, high-throughput TCR beta sequencing was used to judge whether each TCR beta V gene segment behaved as functional or pseudogenic. Besides the first cohort of under 700 subjects, a separate validation cohort made up of over a hundred different subjects was used. Typing coverage varied by locus: about 620-630 donors for A, B, C, DRB1 and DQB1; 522 for DQA1; around 610 for DPA1; around 490 for DPB1. The study aimed to test whether signatures of past pathogen exposure could be identified by cataloging public T cell receptors. Of the roughly 410 genotyped donors, 70% to 90% were placed in the genetic ancestry cluster associated with self-reported Caucasian donors. Both class I and class II loci were covered by HLA typing, at four-digit resolution. Paper-wide results and their limitations: According to a later analysis, parvovirus B19, influenza, CMV and Epstein-Barr virus appeared linked to several top co-occurrence clusters. In vitro tests confirmed that a few of the cytomegalovirus-associated TCR beta chains recognize cytomegalovirus antigens. The study listed 150 to 200 TCR beta chains as associated with cytomegalovirus. Most TCR sequences were observed very rarely across donors, whereas some public TCRs were present in many individuals. In a later analysis, HLA-associated TCR beta chains were found to be more clonally expanded and to have lower generation probabilities than equally common non-associated chains. In this cohort, only TCR beta chains were sequenced, and detectable features were limited by the absence of alpha or paired-chain data. The only immune exposure information available for the cohort was CMV serostatus. The authors suggested that the approach could potentially be generalized to other disease states and immunological phenotypes. Specific HLA alleles were associated with 16,951 TCR beta sequences at a false discovery rate of 0.05 in a later analysis. Because counts were too low, seventeen rarely observed V segments, including chromosome 9 orphons, were left out of the earlier analysis of approximately 500 of the donors. The 87-base-pair reads could not distinguish some IMGT-functional V segments, including TRBV6-2 and TRBV6-3, so those segments were excluded. The classifier was reported to diagnose cytomegalovirus status with high specificity and sensitivity in both the original and validation cohorts. An earlier analysis of 587 of the donors showed that most TCR beta V segments appeared in productive rearrangements either about 87% or about 30% of the time, which broadly matched IMGT annotations. Compared with the 666-donor mean, donors in an Asian-associated ancestry cluster had fewer N-insertions in productive TCRs, according to a later genetic analysis. Linkage disequilibrium might explain the correlated functional status among segregating V segments, but an unknown experimental factor could not be ruled out. In a later genetic analysis, a missense DCLRE1C variant was associated with V-gene and J-gene trimming of TCR beta chains, and the association was replicated in an independent cohort. A later analysis found that TCR association rates varied across HLA loci, with DRB1 alleles showing the most associated TCRs and HLA-C alleles the fewest. Assigning TCR associations to individual alleles was difficult when HLA alleles, especially DR and DQ, strongly co-occurred. The sequencing pipeline was judged likely to have produced a cluster of highly shared sequence variants as a technical artifact. The presence/absence analyses assumed that sequencing depth was roughly uniform across donors, and that assumption may not be true. A further reported finding was that TCR beta sequences accurately predicted the HLA-A and HLA-B alleles for most subjects in the first cohort. Because HLA typing was unavailable for some donors at each locus, only the typed subset was used in association tests. Most CMV-associated TCR beta chains appeared to be HLA-restricted in a later analysis, and the HLA associations seemed to be driven largely by CMV exposure.

The cohort was made up of about 610 healthy bone marrow donors. At the time of sampling, all cohort members were nominally healthy, though unrecorded immune exposures were likely present. The donor tested CMV seropositive, placing the donor among the 250 to 350 seropositive members of the cohort. Each donor provided a peripheral blood sample, and peripheral blood mononuclear cells were used for TCR beta sequencing. The Qiagen DNeasy Blood Extraction Kit was used to extract genomic DNA from the blood cell samples. As encoded in the germline V gene, CDR1 is SNHLY while CDR2 is FYNNEI. The CDR3 sequence holds 14 residues, the cysteine and phenylalanine included. Only the CDR3 region is kept as DNA, spanning 42 bases read in frame from base 1. The library came from the immunoSEQ multiplex PCR assay. For the multiplex PCR, a mixture combining 60 forward primers for TCR Vbeta segments and 13 reverse primers for TCR Jbeta segments was used. A multiplex PCR assay on genomic DNA amplified the CDR3 region of rearranged TCR beta genes. The Illumina HiSeq System was used to sequence the amplified TCR beta libraries as 87-base-pair reads. The paper's data handling went like this. A later analysis tallied roughly 80 million unique TCR beta chains across the 666 repertoires, and some 12 million of those chains were shared by two or more donors. A nearest-neighbor algorithm error-corrected the raw reads and collapsed the reads into unique sequences, merging closely related sequences to remove PCR and sequencing errors. Alignment of CDR3 sequences to IMGT reference sequences was used to assign V, D and J gene segments. For a sequence to be retained, a match of at least six nucleotides to both a V gene segment and a J gene segment was required. A rearrangement was called productive if the CDR3 had no stop codons and remained in frame with V and J, and every other rearrangement was called non-productive. Following IMGT convention, CDR3 was defined as the stretch from the second conserved V-encoded cysteine up to the conserved J-encoded phenylalanine. The earlier analysis of some 540 of the donors excluded any sequence lacking an unambiguous match to a single V gene segment. An earlier analysis of about 590 of the donors classified V segments as functional when productive rearrangements were above 56.7% and as segregating when the standard deviation between donors was above 5%. A statistical classification framework was built to diagnose cytomegalovirus status from the catalog of TCR beta chain sequences. V and J gene assignment, in a later analysis, came from comparing TCR nucleotide sequences with IMGT/GENE-DB human TR gene sequences. The TCRdist pipeline was used in a later analysis to assign CDR3 sequences and most-parsimonious VDJ recombination scenarios. In a later analysis, each TCR beta chain was defined by its CDR3 amino acid sequence together with its V-gene family, and reads without a unique V-gene family were excluded. A later analysis removed 450 to 600 highly shared, low-generation-probability nucleotide sequences to deal with suspected cross-contamination and a sequencing artifact. In a later analysis, a clonal expansion index for each public chain was calculated from normalized within-repertoire ranks of inferred template counts. Generation probabilities in a later analysis came from a VDJ recombination model fitted to out-of-frame rearrangements, and those results were checked against IGoR. Hypergeometric tests were used in a later analysis to score TCR-TCR, TCR-HLA and TCR-CMV co-occurrence, with a repertoire-size bias correction applied to the TCR pairs. False discovery rates were estimated in a later analysis by permuting HLA or CMV assignments 20 times. In a later analysis, co-occurring TCRs were grouped with DBSCAN, and TCRdist sequence similarity was added when clustering was performed within HLA-allele-positive subsets. Co-occurrence clustering excluded repertoires with fewer than 30,000 or more than 120,000 public chains, plus five with anomalous nucleotide sharing. TCRdb took over this immuneACCESS table, retaining in-frame rearrangements with V and J assigned. Such tables are incomplete; in checked studies, under half of the missing clones stem from an unresolved V gene, and the remainder is unexplained. V, J and clone size are those of that table, while D and trimming were read from the DNA. A total of 95,000 or so clones appear in this sample, about 76% of them only once. The top ten constitute approximately 3.9% of the sample.

Specimen: PBMCs. This receptor was obtained from a woman in her seventies in good health and CMV-seropositive. Recombination connected TRBV2 to TRBJ2-5; TRBD1 is a possible D gene, resting on 6 matching bases. The DNA end is more similar to TRBJ2-7, so the J call may be wrong. Here the CDR3 is given as CASSRDTRLDEQYF. The DNA reads TGTGCCAGCAGTCGGGACACGCGACTCGACGAGCAGTACTTC.